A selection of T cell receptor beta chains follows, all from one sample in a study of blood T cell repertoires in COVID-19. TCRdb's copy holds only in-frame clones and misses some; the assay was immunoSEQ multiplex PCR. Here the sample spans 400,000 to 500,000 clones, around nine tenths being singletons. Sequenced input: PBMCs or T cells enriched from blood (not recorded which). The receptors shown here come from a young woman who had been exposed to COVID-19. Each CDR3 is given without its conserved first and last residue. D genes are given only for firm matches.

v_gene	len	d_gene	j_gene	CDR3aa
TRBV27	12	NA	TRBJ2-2	ASSLTATPGELF
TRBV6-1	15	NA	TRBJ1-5	ASSEAGGGFSNQPQH
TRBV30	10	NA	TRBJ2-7	AWSVLRAEQY
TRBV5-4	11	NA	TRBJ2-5	ASSHRAGETQY
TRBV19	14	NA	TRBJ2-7	ASSIETGRATHEQY
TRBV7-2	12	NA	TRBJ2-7	ASSRGQLRYEQY
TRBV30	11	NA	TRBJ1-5	AWSWAGDQPQH
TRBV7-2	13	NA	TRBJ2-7	ASRLGGGAFYEQY
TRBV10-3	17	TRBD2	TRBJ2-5	AISGSLGTSGGEGETQY
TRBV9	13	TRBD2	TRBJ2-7	ASSSSGSPIYEQY
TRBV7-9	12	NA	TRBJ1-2	ASSSPNSNYGYT
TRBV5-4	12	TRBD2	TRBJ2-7	ASSPTSGNDEQY
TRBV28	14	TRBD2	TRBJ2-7	ASSLTSSGRIHEQY
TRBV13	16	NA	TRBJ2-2	ASSSSKTGKAVSGELF
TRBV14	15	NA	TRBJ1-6	ASSQASGFSYNSPLH
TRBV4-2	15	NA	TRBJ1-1	ASSQSGTRVMNTEAF
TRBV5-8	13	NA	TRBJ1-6	ASSLRGTANSPLH
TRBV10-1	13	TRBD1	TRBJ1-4	ASSAGTASNEKLF
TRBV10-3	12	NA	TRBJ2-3	AISEVPSTDTQY
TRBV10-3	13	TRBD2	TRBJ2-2	AISDPGGNTGELF
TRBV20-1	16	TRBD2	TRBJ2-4	SASRLAGVEVVKNIQY
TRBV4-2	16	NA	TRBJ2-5	ASSQKSYLAWDGETQY
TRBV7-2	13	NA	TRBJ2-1	ASSRGAGSYNEQF
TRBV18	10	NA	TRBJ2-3	ASSPSSDTQY
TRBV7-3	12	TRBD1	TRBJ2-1	ASSRQGALDEQF
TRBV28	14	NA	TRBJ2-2	ASSFSPGANTGELF
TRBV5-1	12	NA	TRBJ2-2	ASSSTSGWGELF
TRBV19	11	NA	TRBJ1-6	ASRTGYNSPLH
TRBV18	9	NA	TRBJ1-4	ASSDGEKLF
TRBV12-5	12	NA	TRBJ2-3	ASGLGTSTDTQY
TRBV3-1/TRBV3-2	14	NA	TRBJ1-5	ASSRLQRVVGQPQH